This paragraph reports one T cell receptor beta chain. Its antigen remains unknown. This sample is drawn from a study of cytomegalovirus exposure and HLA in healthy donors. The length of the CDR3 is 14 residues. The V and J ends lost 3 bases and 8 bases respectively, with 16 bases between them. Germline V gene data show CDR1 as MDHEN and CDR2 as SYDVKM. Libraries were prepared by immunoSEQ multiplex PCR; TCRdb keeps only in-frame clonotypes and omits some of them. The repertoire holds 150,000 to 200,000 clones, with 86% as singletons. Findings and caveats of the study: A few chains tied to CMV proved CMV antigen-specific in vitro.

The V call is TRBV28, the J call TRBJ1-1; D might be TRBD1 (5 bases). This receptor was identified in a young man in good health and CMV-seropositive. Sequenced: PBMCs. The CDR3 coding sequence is TGTGCCAGCAGTTTTGGTGGGGGGGGGAGCGAAGCTTTCTTT. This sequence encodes CASSFGGGGSEAFF.